This T cell receptor beta chain was profiled in a study of shared clonotypes between healthy human individuals. Details on this clone: The target antigen is unknown.

Study-wide results and limits: Shared clonotypes: about 5% naive CD4, about 4% naive CD8, about 2.5% memory CD4, roughly 0.4% memory CD8.

Produced via immunoSEQ multiplex PCR; TCRdb's table is partial and in-frame only. The sample shows fewer than 2.5 million clones, approximately 93% of them seen only once. The germline V and J ends were trimmed by 5 bases and 6 bases, with 20 bases remaining between them. The CDR3 length is 16 residues. The germline gives CDR1 SGHTA, CDR2 FQGNSA. The V gene is TRBV7-2, the J gene TRBJ2-1; D is undetermined. Source material: naive CD4+ T cells from PBMCs. Subset specified: CD45RA+ positively selected. The TCR was taken from a man between 18 and 35 years old in good health. Some clones in this sample may be carry-over from other donors' samples. The CDR3 reads CASSPLGSFTRNEQFF. The DNA for the CDR3 is TGTGCCAGCAGCCCCCTGGGTTCCTTTACGCGCAATGAGCAGTTCTTC.